Listed below are T cell receptor beta chains from one sample, sequenced in a study of neurological immune-mediated disorders. TCRdb re-derived calls from the 5' RACE reads in MiXCR, one entry per CDR3 protein. The sample lists about 33,000 distinct CDR3 sequences, around 1.5% seen once, with about 10% in the top ten. The sequencing input was PBMCs. These receptors were collected from a woman aged 30 to 39 with multiple sclerosis. Both conserved end residues are part of each CDR3. A D gene is named only where the DNA matches it firmly. Clone size is given for some rows only: seen once, a few or many times, or a class if the clone is expanded.

CDR3nt | CDR3aa | j_gene | d_gene | v_gene | abundance
TGTGCCAGCAGTCAGCAGGGGCCCTACGAGCAGTACTTC | CASSQQGPYEQYF | TRBJ2-7 | - | TRBV12-3/TRBV12-4 | many
TGCGCCAGCAGCCAAGAACAGCGGGGGAGCTCCTACGAGCAGTACTTC | CASSQEQRGSSYEQYF | TRBJ2-7 | TRBD2 | TRBV4-1 | many
TGTGCCAGCAGCGGGTGGGACAAAGAAGCTTTCTTT | CASSGWDKEAFF | TRBJ1-1 | - | TRBV3-1 | many
TGTGCCAGCAGCTTCGGACAGGGCGGAAACACCGGGGAGCTGTTTTTT | CASSFGQGGNTGELFF | TRBJ2-2 | TRBD1 | TRBV7-9 | many
TGCAGTGCTAGCGGACTAGCGAAAGCAGATACGCAGTATTTT | CSASGLAKADTQYF | TRBJ2-3 | TRBD2 | TRBV20-1 | many
TGTGCCAGCAGTTTAAGGGCGGGGGGGCCAACAGATACGCAGTATTTT | CASSLRAGGPTDTQYF | TRBJ2-3 | TRBD2 | TRBV12-3/TRBV12-4 | many
TGCAGCGTTAAAGAGAGGGCCAATGAGCAGTTCTTC | CSVKERANEQFF | TRBJ2-1 | - | TRBV29-1 | many
TGCGCCAGCAGCCGCCAGGGCCGCGAGCAGTACTTC | CASSRQGREQYF | TRBJ2-7 | - | TRBV4-3 | many
TGTGCCAGCAGCGTAACCGGGACAGCCCTCCGGGACGAGCAGTACTTC | CASSVTGTALRDEQYF | TRBJ2-7 | TRBD1 | TRBV7-8 | -
TGTGCCAGCAGATCCGGGACACCGAACACTGAAGCTTTCTTT | CASRSGTPNTEAFF | TRBJ1-1 | - | TRBV27 | many
TGTGCCAGCAGCAAGGGGAGTAGGACAGATACGCAGTATTTT | CASSKGSRTDTQYF | TRBJ2-3 | - | TRBV5-5 | many
TGCGCCAGCAGCTTGGGAGCGGAGGGCTATACGCAGTATTTT | CASSLGAEGYTQYF | TRBJ2-3 | - | TRBV5-1 | many
TGTGCCACCAGCAGAGCACAGACCGGGACTCCCTATGGCTACACCTTC | CATSRAQTGTPYGYTF | TRBJ1-2 | - | TRBV15 | many
TGTGCCAGCAGTTACTCACCGGGGTCCTCCTACAATGAGCAGTTCTTC | CASSYSPGSSYNEQFF | TRBJ2-1 | - | TRBV6-2/TRBV6-3 | many
TGCGCCAGCAGCTTGGAAGGAGCTAACTATGGCTACACCTTC | CASSLEGANYGYTF | TRBJ1-2 | - | TRBV5-1 | many
TGTGCCAGCAGCTACAGGGGCAATCAGCCCCAGCATTTT | CASSYRGNQPQHF | TRBJ1-5 | - | TRBV7-2 | many
TGTGCCAGCAGCCGACCCGGGACAGGGAGATCCTACGAGCAGTACTTC | CASSRPGTGRSYEQYF | TRBJ2-7 | TRBD1 | TRBV5-6 | many
TGCGCCAGCAGCTTGAGTTCAGCGGGGTATGAGCAGTTCTTC | CASSLSSAGYEQFF | TRBJ2-1 | TRBD2 | TRBV5-1 | many
TGTGCCAGCAGCTTATTGGGTGTCACGACTAATGAAAAACTGTTTTTT | CASSLLGVTTNEKLFF | TRBJ1-4 | - | TRBV7-8 | many
TGCGCCAGCAGCTTGCAACAGCCAAGCACAGATACGCAGTATTTT | CASSLQQPSTDTQYF | TRBJ2-3 | - | TRBV5-1 | -
TGTGCCAGCAGCTGGGGCAACGCAGATACGCAGTATTTT | CASSWGNADTQYF | TRBJ2-3 | - | TRBV7-2 | many
TGCAGTGCTAGAAAATTGGGCGTCGATACGCAGTATTTT | CSARKLGVDTQYF | TRBJ2-3 | - | TRBV20-1 | many
TGCGCCAGCAGCTTGGTACCCGATGACGAGCAGTACTTC | CASSLVPDDEQYF | TRBJ2-7 | - | TRBV5-1 | many
TGCGCCAGCAGCCTAGGCAGGGCCGTCTCCTACGAGCAGTACTTC | CASSLGRAVSYEQYF | TRBJ2-7 | - | TRBV5-1 | many
TGTGCCAGCAGTACCCCTGTTACGGCGAACACTGAAGCTTTCTTT | CASSTPVTANTEAFF | TRBJ1-1 | - | TRBV12-3/TRBV12-4 | many
TGTGCCAGCAGCGTAACGACAGGGATGTTAGGTGGAAACACCATATATTTT | CASSVTTGMLGGNTIYF | TRBJ1-3 | TRBD1 | TRBV9 | many
TGCAGTGCACTACTAGCGAGGGGCCCAGATACGCAGTATTTT | CSALLARGPDTQYF | TRBJ2-3 | TRBD2 | TRBV20-1 | many
TGCAGTGCCTACACCCCGCGGGGAAGCACAGATACGCAGTATTTT | CSAYTPRGSTDTQYF | TRBJ2-3 | - | TRBV20-1 | many
TGTGCCAGCAGCCGGACCTTGAACACTGAAGCTTTCTTT | CASSRTLNTEAFF | TRBJ1-1 | - | TRBV5-5 | many
TGCAGTGCTTCCTATATTGAGACCCAGTACTTC | CSASYIETQYF | TRBJ2-5 | - | TRBV20-1 | many
TGTGCCAGCTCACCACAAGGGGGCAATCAGCCCCAGCATTTT | CASSPQGGNQPQHF | TRBJ1-5 | - | TRBV18 | few
TGTGCCAGCAGTCCCTCGACTAGTCCAGATACGCAGTATTTT | CASSPSTSPDTQYF | TRBJ2-3 | - | TRBV6-6 | many
TGTGCCAGCAGCCCGACAGGCGTGAACTATGGCTACACCTTC | CASSPTGVNYGYTF | TRBJ1-2 | - | TRBV12-3/TRBV12-4 | many
TGTGCCAGCAGCGTAGCTGCAGGGAAGGTAGAGACCCAGTACTTC | CASSVAAGKVETQYF | TRBJ2-5 | - | TRBV9 | many